This T cell receptor beta chain was obtained from a study of response to subunit inactivated influenza vaccine. A single record per CDR3 protein comes from TCRdb applying MiXCR to the RT-PCR reads. The sample comprises 650,000 to 800,000 distinct CDR3 sequences, approximately 15% of which are singletons, and 5.5% to 7% rests with the top ten. Germline CDR1 and CDR2: KGHDR and SFDVKD. With 1 base removed from V and 2 bases from J, the gap between germline ends came to 12 bases. The CDR3 has 16 residues. The source material was PBMCs from blood, sampled 14 days before vaccination. The chain recombines TRBV24-1 with TRBJ2-3, with TRBD1 as a possible D gene (6 bases). The origin of this receptor is a man aged 50-59 years who received an inactivated influenza vaccine. CDR3 nucleotides: TGTGCCACCAGTGATTTCCGGGACATCTACACAGATACGCAGTATTTT. Encoded protein: CATSDFRDIYTDTQYF.